This T cell receptor (beta chain) was found in a study of Tregs in tolerant kidney transplant recipients. The nonmyeloablative bone marrow transplants came from related graft donors, with transient mixed chimerism. TCRdb's table, derived via immunoSEQ multiplex PCR, lists solely in-frame clones and lacks some. The sample has tens of thousands of clones, about 89% seen once. Germline CDR1 and CDR2: GTSNPN and SVGIG (reference sequence). This CDR3 spans 11 amino acids. Trimming shortened V by 3 bases and J by 8 bases, and 10 bases separated the two germline ends. Specimen: CD4+ T cells from blood (PBMCs), collected 6 months after the transplant. The TCR originated in a human patient who received a combined kidney and bone marrow transplant. These T cells may partly come from the graft donor. V gene TRBV30 combines with J gene TRBJ1-1; the D is unclear. The CDR3 here is CAWSEQKEAFF. The CDR3 DNA follows: TGTGCCTGGAGCGAACAGAAGGAAGCTTTCTTT.